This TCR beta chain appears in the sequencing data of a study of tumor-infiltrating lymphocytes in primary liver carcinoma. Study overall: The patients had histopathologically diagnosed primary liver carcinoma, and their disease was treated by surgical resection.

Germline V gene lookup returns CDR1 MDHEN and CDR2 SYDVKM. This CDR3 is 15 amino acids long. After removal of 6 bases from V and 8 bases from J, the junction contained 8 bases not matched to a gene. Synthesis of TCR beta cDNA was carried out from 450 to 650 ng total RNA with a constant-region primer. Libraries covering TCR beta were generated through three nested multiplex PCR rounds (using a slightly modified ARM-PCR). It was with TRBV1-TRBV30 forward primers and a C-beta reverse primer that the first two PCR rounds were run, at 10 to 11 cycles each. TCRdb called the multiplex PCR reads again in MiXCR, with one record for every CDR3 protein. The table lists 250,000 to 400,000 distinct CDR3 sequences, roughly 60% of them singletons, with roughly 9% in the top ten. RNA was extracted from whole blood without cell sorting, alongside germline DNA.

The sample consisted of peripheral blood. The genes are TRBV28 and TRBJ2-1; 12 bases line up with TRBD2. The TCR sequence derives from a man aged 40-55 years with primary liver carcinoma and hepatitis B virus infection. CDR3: CASRPGLAGMDEQFF. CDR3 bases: TGTGCCAGCAGGCCGGGACTAGCGGGCATGGATGAGCAGTTCTTC.